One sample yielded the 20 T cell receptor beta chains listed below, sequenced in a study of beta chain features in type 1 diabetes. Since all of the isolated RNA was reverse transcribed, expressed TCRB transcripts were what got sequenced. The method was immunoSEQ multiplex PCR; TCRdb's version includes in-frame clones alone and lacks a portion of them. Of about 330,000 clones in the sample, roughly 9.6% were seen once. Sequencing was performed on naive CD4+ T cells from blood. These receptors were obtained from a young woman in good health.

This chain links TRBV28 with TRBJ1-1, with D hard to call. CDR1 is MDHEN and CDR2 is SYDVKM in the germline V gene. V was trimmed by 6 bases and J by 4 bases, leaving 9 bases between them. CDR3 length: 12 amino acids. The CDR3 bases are TGTGCCAGCAGCCAATGGGCCACTGAAGCTTTCTTT. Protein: CASSQWATEAFF.

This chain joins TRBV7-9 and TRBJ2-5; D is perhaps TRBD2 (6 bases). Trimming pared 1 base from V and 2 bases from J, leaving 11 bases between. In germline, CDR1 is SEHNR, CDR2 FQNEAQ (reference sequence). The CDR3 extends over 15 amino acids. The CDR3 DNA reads TGTGCCAGCAGCTTAGGGGGGACTTCGCAAGAGACCCAGTACTTC. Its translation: CASSLGGTSQETQYF.

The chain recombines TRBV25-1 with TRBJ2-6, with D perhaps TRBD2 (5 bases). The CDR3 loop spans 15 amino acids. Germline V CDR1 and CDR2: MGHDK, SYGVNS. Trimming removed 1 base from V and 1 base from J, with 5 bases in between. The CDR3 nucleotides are TGTGCCAGCAGTGAATGGAGGTCTGGGGCCAACGTCCTGACTTTC. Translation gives CASSEWRSGANVLTF.

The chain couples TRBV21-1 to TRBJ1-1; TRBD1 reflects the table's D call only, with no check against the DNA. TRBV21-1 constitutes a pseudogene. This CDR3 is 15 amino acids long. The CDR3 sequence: CASMRDRGEDTEAFF. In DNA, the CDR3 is TGTGCCAGCATGCGGGACAGGGGCGAGGACACTGAAGCTTTCTTT.

The chain's CDR3 is CASSRRGGRSTGEQFF. In DNA, the CDR3 is TGTGCCAGCAGTCGAAGGGGGGGTCGATCCACGGGTGAGCAGTTCTTC. V and J are TRBV7-3 and TRBJ2-1; D perhaps matches TRBD2 (7 bases). The V and J ends lost 6 bases and 9 bases respectively, with 24 bases between them. Germline V CDR1 and CDR2: SGHTA, FQGTGA. CDR3 size: 16 residues. The entire variable domain, with the rest obtained from reference TRBV7-3 and TRBJ2-1, is as follows: GAGVSQTPSNKVTEKGKYVELRCDPISGHTALYWYRQSLGQGPEFLIYFQGTGAADDSGLPNDRFFAVRPEGSVSTLKIQRTERGDSAVYLCASSRRGGRSTGEQFFGPGTRLTVL.

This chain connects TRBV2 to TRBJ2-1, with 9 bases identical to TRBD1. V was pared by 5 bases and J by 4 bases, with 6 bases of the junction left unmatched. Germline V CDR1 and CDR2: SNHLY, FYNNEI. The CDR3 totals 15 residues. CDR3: CASSIRTGAYNEQFF. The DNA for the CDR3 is TGTGCCAGCAGTATCAGGACAGGGGCGTACAATGAGCAGTTCTTC.

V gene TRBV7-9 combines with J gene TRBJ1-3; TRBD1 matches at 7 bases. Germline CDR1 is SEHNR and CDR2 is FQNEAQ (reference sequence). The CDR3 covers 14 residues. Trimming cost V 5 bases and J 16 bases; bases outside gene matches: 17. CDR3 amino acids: CASSPDRVMHHMYF. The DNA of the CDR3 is TGTGCCAGCAGCCCCGACAGGGTGATGCACCATATGTATTTT.

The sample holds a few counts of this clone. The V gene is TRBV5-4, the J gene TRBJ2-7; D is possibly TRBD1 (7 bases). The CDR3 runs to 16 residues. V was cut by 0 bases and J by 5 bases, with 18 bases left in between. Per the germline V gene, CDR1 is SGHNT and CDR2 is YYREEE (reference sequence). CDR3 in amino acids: CASSLAGGGHPHEQYF. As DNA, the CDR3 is TGTGCCAGCAGCTTGGCAGGAGGGGGCCATCCCCACGAGCAGTACTTC.

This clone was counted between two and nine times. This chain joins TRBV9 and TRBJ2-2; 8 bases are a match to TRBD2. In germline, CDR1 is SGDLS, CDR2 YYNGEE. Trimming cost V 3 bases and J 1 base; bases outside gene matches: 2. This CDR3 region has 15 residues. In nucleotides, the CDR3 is TGTGCCAGCAGCGAAAGCGGGAGGAACACCGGGGAGCTGTTTTTT. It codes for CASSESGRNTGELFF. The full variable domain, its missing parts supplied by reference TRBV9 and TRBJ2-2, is DSGVTQTPKHLITATGQRVTLRCSPRSGDLSVYWYQQSLDQGLQFLIQYYNGEERAKGNILERFSAQQFPDLHSELNLSSLELGDSALYFCASSESGRNTGELFFGEGSRLTVL.

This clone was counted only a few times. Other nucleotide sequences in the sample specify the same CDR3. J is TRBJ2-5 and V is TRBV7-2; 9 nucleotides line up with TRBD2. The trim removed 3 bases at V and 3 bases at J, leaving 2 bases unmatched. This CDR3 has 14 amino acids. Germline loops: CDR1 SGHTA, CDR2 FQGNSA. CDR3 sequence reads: CASSLVAGEETQYF. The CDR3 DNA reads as TGTGCCAGCAGCTTGGTAGCGGGAGAAGAGACCCAGTACTTC.

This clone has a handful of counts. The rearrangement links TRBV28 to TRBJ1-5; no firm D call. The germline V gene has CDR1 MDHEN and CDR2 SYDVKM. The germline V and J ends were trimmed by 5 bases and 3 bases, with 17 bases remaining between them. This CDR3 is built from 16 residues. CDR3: CASSLARGRNNQPQHF. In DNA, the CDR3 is TGTGCCAGCAGTCTCGCCCGCGGGAGGAACAATCAGCCCCAGCATTTT.

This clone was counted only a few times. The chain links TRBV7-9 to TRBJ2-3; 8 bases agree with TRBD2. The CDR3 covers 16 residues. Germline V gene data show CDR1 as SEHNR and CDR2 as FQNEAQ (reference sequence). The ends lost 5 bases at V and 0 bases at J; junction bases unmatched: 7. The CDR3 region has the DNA TGTGCCAGCAGCGCCGGACTAGCAGAGAGCACAGATACGCAGTATTTT. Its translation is CASSAGLAESTDTQYF.

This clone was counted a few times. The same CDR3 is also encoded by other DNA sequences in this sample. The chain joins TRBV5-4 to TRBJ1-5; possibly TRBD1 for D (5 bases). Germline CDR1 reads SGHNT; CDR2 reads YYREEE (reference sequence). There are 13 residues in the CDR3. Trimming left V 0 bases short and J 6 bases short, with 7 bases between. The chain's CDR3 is CASSLGGGQPQHF. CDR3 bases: TGTGCCAGCAGCTTGGGGGGCGGTCAGCCCCAGCATTTT.

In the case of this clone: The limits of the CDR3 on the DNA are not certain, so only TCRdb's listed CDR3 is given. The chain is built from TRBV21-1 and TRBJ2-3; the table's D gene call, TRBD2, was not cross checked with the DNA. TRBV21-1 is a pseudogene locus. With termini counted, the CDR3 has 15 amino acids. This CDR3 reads CARGVASGSSDTQYF.

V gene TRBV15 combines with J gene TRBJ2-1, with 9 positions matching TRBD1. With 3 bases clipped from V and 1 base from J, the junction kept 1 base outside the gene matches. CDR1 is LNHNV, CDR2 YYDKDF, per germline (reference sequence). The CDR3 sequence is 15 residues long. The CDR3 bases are TGTGCCACCAGCAGTGGACAGGGGTCCTACAATGAGCAGTTCTTC. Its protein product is CATSSGQGSYNEQFF.

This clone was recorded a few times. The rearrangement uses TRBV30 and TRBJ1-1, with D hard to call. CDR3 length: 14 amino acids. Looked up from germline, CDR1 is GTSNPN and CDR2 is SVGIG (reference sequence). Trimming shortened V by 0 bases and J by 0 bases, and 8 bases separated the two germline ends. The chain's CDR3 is CAWSVQTVNTEAFF. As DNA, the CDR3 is TGTGCCTGGAGTGTACAGACGGTGAACACTGAAGCTTTCTTT.

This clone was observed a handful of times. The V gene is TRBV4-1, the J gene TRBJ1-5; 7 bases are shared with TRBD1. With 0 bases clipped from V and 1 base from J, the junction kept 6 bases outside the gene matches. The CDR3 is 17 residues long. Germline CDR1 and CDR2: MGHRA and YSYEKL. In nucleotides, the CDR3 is TGCGCCAGCAGCCAAGATATGGCAGGGGGGAGCAATCAGCCCCAGCATTTT. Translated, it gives CASSQDMAGGSNQPQHF.

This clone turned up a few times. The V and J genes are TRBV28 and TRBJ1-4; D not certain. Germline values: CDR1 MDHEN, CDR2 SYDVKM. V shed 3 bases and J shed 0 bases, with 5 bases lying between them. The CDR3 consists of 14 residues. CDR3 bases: TGTGCCAGCAGTTTCCGGGCAACTAATGAAAAACTGTTTTTT. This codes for CASSFRATNEKLFF.

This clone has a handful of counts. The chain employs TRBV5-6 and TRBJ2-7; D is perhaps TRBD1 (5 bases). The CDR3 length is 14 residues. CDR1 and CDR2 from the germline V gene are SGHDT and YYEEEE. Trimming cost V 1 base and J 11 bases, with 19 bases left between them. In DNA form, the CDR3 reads TGTGCCAGCAGCTTGCAGGGCGGCCCACGCTTCGAGTACTTC. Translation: CASSLQGGPRFEYF.

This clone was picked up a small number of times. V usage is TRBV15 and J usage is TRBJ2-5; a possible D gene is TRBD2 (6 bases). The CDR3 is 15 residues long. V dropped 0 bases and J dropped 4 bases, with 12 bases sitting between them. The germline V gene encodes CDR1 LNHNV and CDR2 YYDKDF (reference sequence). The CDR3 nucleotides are TGTGCCACCAGCAGAGATCTCGGGGGACGAGAGACCCAGTACTTC. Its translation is CATSRDLGGRETQYF. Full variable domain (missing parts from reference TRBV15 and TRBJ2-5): DAMVIQNPRYQVTQFGKPVTLSCSQTLNHNVMYWYQQKSSQAPKLLFHYYDKDFNNEADTPDNFQSRRPNTSFCFLDIRSPGLGDTAMYLCATSRDLGGRETQYFGPGTRLLVL.